These 14 T cell receptor beta chains were sequenced from one sample in a study of metastatic and nonmetastatic thyroid tumors. Thyroid surgery was preceded by no treatment in any patient. TCRdb re-called the PCR reads with MiXCR. The table includes 15,000 to 20,000 clones, 30% to 40% detected once. The sequencing input was tumor tissue. The receptors were gathered from a male donor with papillary thyroid cancer or a benign thyroid nodule (not recorded which). Some clones in this sample may be carry-over from other donors' samples.

This clone showed up many times. J is TRBJ2-2 and V is TRBV6-1; 7 bases are shared with TRBD1. J was trimmed by 6 bases and V by 2 bases; bases with no gene match: 6. The CDR3 contains 15 residues. The germline V gene encodes CDR1 MNHNS and CDR2 SASEGT. The CDR3 loop is CASSERAQGPGELFF. CDR3 coding DNA: TGTGCCAGCAGTGAAAGGGCACAGGGGCCCGGGGAGCTGTTTTTT.

This clone was seen a single time. The rearrangement joins TRBV9 to TRBJ2-1; 8 bases align to TRBD2. CDR3 length: 16 residues. The germline CDR1 and CDR2 sequences are SGDLS and YYNGEE. J gave up 7 bases and V 0 bases, and 9 bases lay outside the gene matches. For the CDR3, the DNA is TGTGCCAGCAGCGTAGCTGCAGCGGGAGAAAGGAATGAGCAGTTCTTC. As protein: CASSVAAAGERNEQFF. The variable domain in full, with the rest retrieved from reference TRBV9 and TRBJ2-1, is DSGVTQTPKHLITATGQRVTLRCSPRSGDLSVYWYQQSLDQGLQFLIQYYNGEERAKGNILERFSAQQFPDLHSELNLSSLELGDSALYFCASSVAAAGERNEQFFGPGTRLTVL.

V gene TRBV20-1 combines with J gene TRBJ2-5; 8 nucleotides match TRBD2. CDR1 is DFQATT and CDR2 is SNEGSKA in the germline V gene (reference sequence). This CDR3 contains 13 residues. V lost 4 bases and J lost 3; bases outside the gene matches: 4. The CDR3 coding sequence is TGCAGTGCTACGGGGGGGCTAAAAGAGACCCAGTACTTC. Translating it yields CSATGGLKETQYF.

This clone was found many times. The chain combines TRBV5-1 with TRBJ2-3, with 14 bases lining up with TRBD2. The CDR3 extends over 16 amino acids. Germline V gene sequence: CDR1 SGHRS, CDR2 YFSETQ. Unmatched junction bases numbered 4, after V lost 2 bases and J lost 5 bases. CDR3 in DNA: TGCGCCAGCAGCTTCCCCGGACTAGCGGGAGGAGATACGCAGTATTTT. This translates into CASSFPGLAGGDTQYF. Combining the CDR3 with reference TRBV5-1 and TRBJ2-3 gives the whole variable domain KAGVTQTPRYLIKTRGQQVTLSCSPISGHRSVSWYQQTPGQGLQFLFEYFSETQRNKGNFPGRFSGRQFSNSRSEMNVSTLELGDSALYLCASSFPGLAGGDTQYFGPGTRLTVL.

This clone was picked up one time. The rearrangement uses TRBV5-1 and TRBJ2-7; 8 bases match TRBD1. The CDR3 totals 16 residues. Germline lookup yields CDR1 SGHRS and CDR2 YFSETQ. Trimming at V came to 7 bases and at J to 8 bases, leaving 20 bases not matched to a gene. The CDR3 reads CASDRGGIDWSFQQYF. CDR3 DNA sequence: TGCGCCAGCGACAGGGGAGGCATTGACTGGAGCTTCCAGCAGTACTTC.

J is TRBJ2-7 and V is TRBV5-6; the match to TRBD2 covers 8 bases. The CDR3 loop spans 15 amino acids. J was trimmed by 2 bases and V by 2 bases; bases with no gene match: 6. CDR1 is SGHDT and CDR2 is YYEEEE in the germline V gene. CDR3 DNA: TGTGCCAGCAGCTTCTTCACGGGAGGGACCTACGAGCAGTACTTC. Its translation is CASSFFTGGTYEQYF.

This clone was found many times. The J gene is TRBJ2-1, the V gene TRBV5-6, with D perhaps being TRBD1 or TRBD2 (6 bases each). The CDR3 runs to 15 residues. Germline V CDR1 and CDR2: SGHDT, YYEEEE. The V and J ends lost 6 bases and 8 bases respectively, with 21 bases between them. This CDR3 is CASTLGTGGRDEQFF. CDR3 nucleotides: TGTGCCAGCACACTTGGGACTGGGGGCCGGGATGAGCAGTTCTTC.

There are many counts of this clone. Other DNA sequences in the same sample also yield this CDR3. This chain uses TRBV19 with TRBJ2-2; D is unresolved. This CDR3 region has 15 residues. V was shortened by 5 bases and J by 1 base, with 11 bases between the two germline ends. The germline V gene has CDR1 LNHDA and CDR2 SQIVND (reference sequence). The CDR3 region is CASSAASLNTGELFF. Here the CDR3 DNA reads TGTGCCAGTAGTGCAGCCTCCTTGAACACCGGGGAGCTGTTTTTT. The full variable domain, its missing parts supplied by reference TRBV19 and TRBJ2-2, is DGGITQSPKYLFRKEGQNVTLSCEQNLNHDAMYWYRQDPGQGLRLIYYSQIVNDFQKGDIAEGYSVSREKKESFPLTVTSAQKNPTAFYLCASSAASLNTGELFFGEGSRLTVL.

The genes are TRBV6-5 and TRBJ2-7; a possible D gene is TRBD1 (6 bases). Between the trimmed V and J ends, which lost 4 bases and 7 bases, there was a span of 17 bases. This CDR3 contains 14 residues. Germline CDR1 MNHEY, CDR2 SVGAGI. CDR3 loop: CASSSVDRSLEQYF. CDR3 DNA sequence: TGTGCCAGCAGTTCCGTAGACAGGTCGTTGGAGCAGTACTTC.

This clone was seen ten or more times. V and J are TRBV28 and TRBJ2-3, with D uncertain. The V gene's germline CDR1 is MDHEN and CDR2 SYDVKM. With 4 bases removed from V and 2 bases from J, the gap between germline ends came to 10 bases. CDR3 length: 14 residues. CDR3 DNA: TGTGCCAGCAGTTCCCAGACTTTCACAGATACGCAGTATTTT. This gives the protein CASSSQTFTDTQYF.

By its share, this clone is medium-sized. The CDR3 nucleotides read TGTGCCAGCAGTTCAACTCCTCGGACAGGGGGGAACTATGGCTACACCTTC. This gives the protein CASSSTPRTGGNYGYTF. The chain couples TRBV27 to TRBJ1-2, with TRBD1 identical over 10 bases. V shed 4 bases and J 2 bases; nucleotides not matched to a gene: 10. The CDR3 has 17 residues. In germline, CDR1 is MNHEY, CDR2 SMNVEV (reference sequence).

Ten or more counts support this clone. This rearrangement joins TRBV20-1 to TRBJ1-1; the match to TRBD1 covers 7 bases. This CDR3 has 14 residues. V shed 1 base and J 3 bases; nucleotides not matched to a gene: 5. Looked up from germline, CDR1 is DFQATT and CDR2 is SNEGSKA (reference sequence). CDR3 amino acids: CSARVGTGDTEAFF. In DNA, the CDR3 is TGCAGTGCTAGAGTCGGCACAGGGGACACTGAAGCTTTCTTT.

This clone was detected many times. The chain carries TRBV12-3 or TRBV12-4 and TRBJ1-2; 8 bases match TRBD1. The V gene end was trimmed by 6 bases and the J gene end by 8 bases; junction bases not matched to a gene: 2. This CDR3 region has 11 residues. CDR3 sequence reads: CASRTGGGYTF. CDR3 nucleotides: TGTGCCAGCAGAACAGGGGGAGGCTACACCTTC.

The J gene is TRBJ2-5, the V gene TRBV20-1; 8 bases are a match to TRBD1. The CDR3 is 15 amino acids. The germline V gene has CDR1 DFQATT and CDR2 SNEGSKA (reference sequence). Trimming took 0 bases from V and 5 from J; bases not matched to a gene: 8. CDR3 residues: CSARDVPGGRETQYF. DNA of the CDR3: TGCAGTGCTAGAGATGTGCCAGGGGGCCGGGAGACCCAGTACTTC.